The rows below give T cell receptor beta chains drawn from one sample of a study of shared clonotypes between healthy human individuals. Profiling relied on immunoSEQ multiplex PCR, and the TCRdb table lists in-frame clones only, not all of them. The data contain approximately 2.4 million clones, approximately 94% of them singletons. Sequencing was performed on naive CD4+ T cells sorted from blood. Receptor source: a man between 18 and 29 years old in good health. CDR3s include the opening cysteine and the closing phenylalanine or tryptophan. D genes are given only for firm matches. Clone size, where shown, is once, few, many, or a class for clones that have expanded.

>TRBV5-1|-|once|TRBJ2-7
CASGAGTPSYEQYF
TGCGCCAGCGGAGCCGGGACACCGTCCTACGAGCAGTACTTC
>TRBV4-1|-|once|TRBJ1-1
CASSQPPPGRNTEAFF
TGCGCCAGCAGCCAACCACCCCCGGGGAGGAACACTGAAGCTTTCTTT
>TRBV5-4|-|-|TRBJ1-3
CASSLDGGNTIYF
TGTGCCAGCAGCTTGGACGGGGGAAACACCATATATTTT
>TRBV5-6|-|-|TRBJ2-1
CASSPQGYNEQFF
TGTGCCAGCAGCCCACAGGGATACAATGAGCAGTTCTTC
>TRBV19|-|-|TRBJ2-1
CASRLATYNEQFF
TGTGCCAGTCGTCTAGCGACCTACAATGAGCAGTTCTTC
>TRBV27|TRBD1|-|TRBJ2-5
CASSPGQGKETQYF
TGTGCCAGCAGTCCAGGACAGGGGAAGGAGACCCAGTACTTC
>TRBV30|-|-|TRBJ2-4
CAWSVTGTKGNIQYF
TGTGCCTGGAGTGTAACAGGGACGAAGGGAAACATTCAGTACTTC
>TRBV6-1|-|-|TRBJ2-7
CASLLPSTHEQYF
TGTGCCAGCTTACTACCCAGCACCCACGAGCAGTACTTC
>TRBV10-3|-|once|TRBJ2-5
CATYALGAETQYF
TGTGCCACCTACGCCCTGGGCGCCGAGACCCAGTACTTC
>TRBV7-6|-|once|TRBJ1-6
CASSSATYNSPLHF
TGTGCCAGCAGCTCAGCGACCTATAATTCACCCCTCCACTTT
>TRBV10-1|TRBD2|-|TRBJ2-7
CASSAFGLAGREQYF
TGCGCCAGCAGCGCCTTTGGGCTAGCGGGACGGGAGCAGTACTTC
>TRBV29-1|-|-|TRBJ2-2
CSVGKGSNTGELFF
TGCAGCGTTGGGAAGGGATCGAACACCGGGGAGCTGTTTTTT
>TRBV5-1|TRBD1|-|TRBJ2-1
CASNILRTGTLYNEQFF
TGCGCCAGCAACATCCTCCGGACAGGGACCCTCTACAATGAGCAGTTCTTC
>TRBV30|-|-|TRBJ2-7
CAWSERYEQYF
TGTGCCTGGAGTGAGAGATACGAGCAGTACTTC
>TRBV18|-|-|TRBJ1-1
CASSPQGRGAGNTEAFF
TGTGCCAGCTCACCACAGGGAAGGGGGGCTGGGAACACTGAAGCTTTCTTT
>TRBV18|-|-|TRBJ2-5
CASSPSSLANGETQYF
TGTGCCAGCTCACCAAGCTCACTAGCAAATGGGGAGACCCAGTACTTC
>TRBV6-5|TRBD1|-|TRBJ1-1
CASSSITTGDTEAFF
TGTGCCAGCAGTTCGATCACGACAGGGGACACTGAAGCTTTCTTT
>TRBV4-3|TRBD2|-|TRBJ2-2
CASSQKVAGGYTGELFF
TGCGCCAGCAGCCAAAAAGTAGCGGGAGGCTACACCGGGGAGCTGTTTTTT
>TRBV29-1|-|-|TRBJ2-3
CSVGTSDTDTQYF
TGCAGCGTTGGGACCTCCGACACAGATACGCAGTATTTT
>TRBV5-4|-|-|TRBJ2-7
CASSLRASYEQYF
TGTGCCAGCAGCCTGCGTGCCTCCTACGAGCAGTACTTC
>TRBV9|TRBD1|-|TRBJ2-2
CASSVEGATGELFF
TGTGCCAGCAGCGTAGAGGGGGCAACCGGGGAGCTGTTTTTT
>TRBV30|-|-|TRBJ1-6
CAWRGVGLAFSALHF
TGTGCCTGGAGGGGGGTAGGACTGGCGTTTTCAGCCCTCCACTTT
>TRBV5-5|-|-|TRBJ2-3
CASSLGERTDTQYF
TGTGCCAGCAGCTTGGGGGAGCGCACAGATACGCAGTATTTT
>TRBV12-5|TRBD2|-|TRBJ2-1
CASGSPSGSQYNEQFF
TGTGCTAGTGGTTCGCCTAGCGGGAGTCAGTACAATGAGCAGTTCTTC
>TRBV5-1|-|-|TRBJ1-4
CASRGQGDEKLFF
TGCGCCAGCAGAGGGCAGGGAGATGAAAAACTGTTTTTT
>TRBV29-1|-|-|TRBJ2-3
CSVARALTDTQYF
TGCAGCGTTGCCCGGGCCCTCACAGATACGCAGTATTTT
>TRBV19|TRBD1|-|TRBJ1-6
CASSALTGFGDSPLHF
TGTGCCAGTAGTGCCCTGACAGGGTTTGGGGATTCACCCCTCCACTTT
>TRBV15|-|once|TRBJ2-7
CATSREPPGRGSYEQYF
TGTGCCACCAGCAGAGAGCCTCCCGGGAGAGGCTCCTACGAGCAGTACTTC
>TRBV5-1|TRBD1|few|TRBJ1-2
CASSLDRGGYTF
TGCGCCAGCAGCTTGGACAGGGGCGGCTACACCTTC
>TRBV6-1|-|-|TRBJ2-3
CASVTGSRNTQYF
TGTGCCAGCGTCACGGGCTCAAGAAATACGCAGTATTTT
>TRBV27|-|-|TRBJ1-4
CASRGGTLSYNEKLFF
TGTGCCAGCAGAGGAGGGACTCTCTCTTATAATGAAAAACTGTTTTTT
>TRBV19|TRBD1|once|TRBJ1-2
CATSKGGGNVYGYTF
TGTGCCACTAGTAAGGGAGGGGGCAACGTTTATGGCTACACCTTC
>TRBV5-4|-|-|TRBJ1-4
CASRTGTENEKLFF
TGTGCCAGCAGGACCGGGACTGAAAATGAAAAACTGTTTTTT
>TRBV5-1|TRBD2|-|TRBJ2-1
CASSLGASGGVNEQFF
TGCGCCAGCAGCTTGGGTGCTAGCGGGGGGGTAAATGAGCAGTTCTTC
>TRBV10-3|-|-|TRBJ1-2
CAIGEPGDGYTF
TGTGCCATCGGGGAACCGGGGGATGGCTACACCTTC
>TRBV6-1|-|-|TRBJ2-7
CASSVVAYEQYF
TGTGCCAGCAGTGTTGTGGCCTACGAGCAGTACTTC
>TRBV7-2|-|few|TRBJ2-2
CASSPLAINTGELFF
TGTGCCAGCAGCCCCCTGGCGATTAACACCGGGGAGCTGTTTTTT
>TRBV5-4|-|-|TRBJ1-1
CASSLDQATEAFF
TGTGCCAGCAGCTTGGACCAAGCCACTGAAGCTTTCTTT
>TRBV19|TRBD2|-|TRBJ2-1
CASSATSGNGNEQFF
TGTGCCAGTAGTGCTACTAGCGGGAATGGCAATGAGCAGTTCTTC
>TRBV4-1|-|-|TRBJ1-6
CASSQGGQGNSPLHF
TGCGCCAGCAGCCAAGGAGGGCAGGGAAATTCACCCCTCCACTTT
>TRBV25-1|TRBD1|-|TRBJ2-7
CASSEWGQGPHEQYF
TGTGCCAGCAGTGAATGGGGACAGGGGCCCCACGAGCAGTACTTC
>TRBV4-1|TRBD1|-|TRBJ1-2
CASSQERGLIYGYTF
TGCGCCAGCAGCCAAGAAAGGGGGCTCATCTATGGCTACACCTTC
>TRBV19|-|-|TRBJ1-1
CASSIGRWNTEAFF
TGTGCCAGTAGTATAGGACGGTGGAACACTGAAGCTTTCTTT
>TRBV19|-|-|TRBJ1-2
CASTPRAEVTGYTF
TGTGCCAGTACCCCCCGGGCCGAAGTGACTGGCTACACCTTC
>TRBV19|-|-|TRBJ2-7
CASSKEGTYEQYF
TGTGCCAGTAGTAAGGAGGGGACCTACGAGCAGTACTTC
>TRBV28|TRBD1|-|TRBJ1-1
CASSPLRGTGGTEAFF
TGTGCCAGCAGTCCCTTGAGAGGGACAGGGGGCACTGAAGCTTTCTTT
>TRBV5-6|TRBD2|-|TRBJ2-7
CASSLGLARGLGEQYF
TGTGCCAGCAGCTTGGGACTAGCGAGAGGCCTGGGGGAGCAGTACTTC
>TRBV25-1|TRBD2|-|TRBJ2-1
CASSRAGERHNEQFF
TGTGCCAGCAGTCGAGCGGGAGAGAGGCACAATGAGCAGTTCTTC
>TRBV10-3|TRBD1|few|TRBJ2-7
CAISGGQGYEQYF
TGTGCCATCAGTGGGGGACAGGGCTACGAGCAGTACTTC
>TRBV28|TRBD1|-|TRBJ2-3
CASRPPTGARQYF
TGTGCCAGCAGACCACCCACAGGGGCGAGGCAGTATTTT
>TRBV27|TRBD2|-|TRBJ2-5
CASSLSTGGLKTQYF
TGTGCCAGCAGCCTTTCGACGGGGGGTTTAAAGACCCAGTACTTC
>TRBV5-5|-|-|TRBJ2-3
CASSLGGIPDTQYF
TGTGCCAGCAGCTTGGGAGGGATCCCAGATACGCAGTATTTT
>TRBV7-9|-|-|TRBJ2-7
CASSEVVLTAEQYF
TGTGCCAGCAGCGAGGTTGTTCTCACGGCCGAGCAGTACTTC
>TRBV2|TRBD1|-|TRBJ1-4
CASSVLQGAGKLFF
TGTGCCAGCAGTGTCCTACAGGGGGCGGGAAAACTGTTTTTT
>TRBV4-1|TRBD1|-|TRBJ2-7
CASSHLTGGLSYEQYF
TGCGCCAGCAGCCATCTGACAGGGGGTCTCTCCTACGAGCAGTACTTC
>TRBV28|-|-|TRBJ1-6
CASSTTVYNSPLHF
TGTGCCAGCAGTACGACAGTTTATAATTCACCCCTCCACTTT
>TRBV28|-|-|TRBJ1-6
CASSLSRRGRGPLHF
TGTGCCAGCAGTTTATCCCGCAGAGGGCGCGGGCCCCTCCACTTT